This T cell receptor beta chain stems from a study of T cells in Graves' hyperthyroidism and ophthalmopathy. The CDR3 sequence is 14 residues long. Germline CDR1 SQVTM, CDR2 ANQGSEA. V was cut by 0 bases and J by 3 bases, with 11 bases left in between. Clinical symptoms, serum thyroxine and TRAb, thyroid ultrasound and orbital computed tomography were used for the diagnoses. The PBMCs studied were ones that came from 8 to 10 ml fresh peripheral blood. Ten or more counts support this clonotype. The antigen is undetermined. General observations from the study: Most thyroid clonotypes with frequency above 0.001 were detected in blood.

RNA transcripts yielded amplified TCR beta CDR3 regions. First-round RT-PCR targeting the TCR CDR3 was performed with the HTBI primer set. TCRdb recomputed calls from the multiplex PCR reads with MiXCR, one row per CDR3 protein. The top ten hold about 26% of the sample, which has 400,000 to 600,000 distinct CDR3 sequences, less than 25% seen once. The sample consisted of blood. The sequence was obtained from a young man with Graves' hyperthyroidism. The chain is built from TRBV29-1 and TRBJ2-5, with no clear D. The CDR3 nucleotides are TGCAGCGTTGAAGATCGAAAGGGCAAAGAGACCCAGTACTTC. This translates into CSVEDRKGKETQYF.